The 23 T cell receptor beta chains given below trace back to one sample, sequenced in a study of blood T cell repertoires in COVID-19. The assay was immunoSEQ multiplex PCR, and TCRdb's table has in-frame clones only and misses some. Counted here are approximately 100,000 clones, about 89% occurring once; the ten biggest clones make up approximately 19%. Sequenced sample: peripheral blood. The receptors stem from a human donor with acute or convalescent COVID-19. The donor label of this sample is uncertain.

In regard to this clone: Distinct nucleotide sequences in the sample also encode this CDR3. The chain employs TRBV19 and TRBJ2-7; D is unresolved. Germline V gene lookup returns CDR1 LNHDA and CDR2 SQIVND (reference sequence). With 1 base removed from V and 1 base from J, the gap between germline ends came to 8 bases. CDR3 length equals 14 residues. The CDR3, as DNA: TGTGCCAGTAGTATAGGCACAGCTTCCTACGAGCAGTACTTC. Amino acids: CASSIGTASYEQYF.

CDR3 DNA: TGCGCCAGCAGCCCGCCGGGACAGGGGACTGAAGCTTTCTTT. Protein: CASSPPGQGTEAFF. V and J are TRBV4-1 and TRBJ1-1, with 10 bases aligning to TRBD1. The CDR3 consists of 14 residues. J gave up 5 bases and V 4 bases, and 4 bases lay outside the gene matches. Germline V gene sequence: CDR1 MGHRA, CDR2 YSYEKL.

The J gene is TRBJ1-3, the V gene TRBV6-6, with unresolved D. Trimming took 0 bases from V and 0 from J, leaving 9 bases between them. This CDR3 is 16 amino acids long. Germline CDR1 is MNHNY and CDR2 is SVGAGI (reference sequence). The CDR3 bases are TGTGCCAGCAGTTACTCTCAGTCCATCTCTGGAAACACCATATATTTT. Encoded protein: CASSYSQSISGNTIYF.

The gene calls are TRBV27 and TRBJ1-5; 8 bases are a match to TRBD1. Germline lookup yields CDR1 MNHEY and CDR2 SMNVEV (reference sequence). The CDR3 is 15 residues long. After removal of 3 bases from V and 2 bases from J, the junction contained 3 bases not matched to a gene. The CDR3 bases are TGTGCCAGCAGTTTCGGACAGGGCGGCAATCAGCCCCAGCATTTT. It specifies CASSFGQGGNQPQHF.

V and J are TRBV5-1 and TRBJ2-5; D is perhaps TRBD2 (5 bases). CDR3 size: 13 residues. CDR1 is SGHRS and CDR2 is YFSETQ in the germline V gene. V gave up 1 base and J gave up 5 bases, with 9 bases separating them. CDR3 residues: CASSLSQRETQYF. The CDR3 coding sequence is TGCGCCAGCAGCTTGAGTCAGCGGGAGACCCAGTACTTC.

The chain couples TRBV11-2 to TRBJ2-1; TRBD2 matches at 11 bases. The V gene's germline CDR1 is SGHAT and CDR2 FQNNGV. The CDR3 sequence is 14 residues long. Trimming took 6 bases from V and 6 from J; bases not matched to a gene: 4. Written as DNA, the CDR3 is TGTGCCAGCAGTCGGACTAGCGGGTCCAATGAGCAGTTCTTC. It encodes CASSRTSGSNEQFF. The entire variable domain, with the rest obtained from reference TRBV11-2 and TRBJ2-1, is as follows: EAGVAQSPRYKIIEKRQSVAFWCNPISGHATLYWYQQILGQGPKLLIQFQNNGVVDDSQLPKDRFSAERLKGVDSTLKIQPAKLEDSAVYLCASSRTSGSNEQFFGPGTRLTVL.

The chain links TRBV6-6 to TRBJ1-3; D may be TRBD1 (5 bases). Germline-derived CDR1 and CDR2 are MNHNY and SVGAGI (reference sequence). This CDR3 is 14 amino acids long. The V gene lost 3 bases and the J gene lost 7 bases, with 13 bases spanning the gap. The CDR3 reads CASSYGRATNTIYF. The CDR3, as DNA: TGTGCCAGCAGTTATGGCAGGGCTACGAACACCATATATTTT.

This clone was picked up a small number of times. The chain uses TRBV19 and TRBJ1-1; 9 bases match TRBD1. Looked up from germline, CDR1 is LNHDA and CDR2 is SQIVND (reference sequence). V was clipped by 6 bases and J by 6 bases; unmatched bases: 8. CDR3 length: 14 residues. This CDR3 is CASRPGTGLSEAFF. Here the CDR3 DNA reads TGTGCCAGTAGGCCCGGGACAGGGCTTTCTGAAGCTTTCTTT.

The chain uses TRBV9 and TRBJ2-1; 10 nucleotides match TRBD2. The germline gives CDR1 SGDLS, CDR2 YYNGEE. V was clipped by 5 bases and J by 5 bases; unmatched bases: 7. The CDR3 length is 15 residues. The DNA of the CDR3 is TGTGCCAGCAGTAGGAGGACTAGCGGAGACAATGAGCAGTTCTTC. It specifies CASSRRTSGDNEQFF.

The rearrangement uses TRBV14 and TRBJ2-1; 11 bases agree with TRBD2. Germline values: CDR1 SGHDN, CDR2 FVKESK. After removal of 4 bases from V and 3 bases from J, the junction contained 5 bases not matched to a gene. The CDR3 sequence is 16 residues long. The CDR3 protein is CASSPLGTSGYNEQFF. Here the CDR3 DNA reads TGTGCCAGCAGCCCCCTCGGGACTAGCGGCTACAATGAGCAGTTCTTC.

This chain uses TRBV3-1 (or the pseudogene TRBV3-2) with TRBJ1-3; no clear D. Between the trimmed V and J ends, which lost 0 bases and 4 bases, there was a span of 22 bases. CDR3 length: 19 amino acids. Germline values: CDR1 LGHDT, CDR2 YNNKEL (reference sequence). The CDR3 protein is CASSQDRPTRFPGGNTIYF. CDR3 coding DNA: TGTGCCAGCAGCCAAGATCGCCCCACCAGGTTCCCGGGAGGAAACACCATATATTTT.

The chain links TRBV28 to TRBJ1-5; 7 positions agree with TRBD1. The V and J ends lost 2 bases and 2 bases, in that order; junction bases with no gene match: 9. CDR1 is MDHEN and CDR2 is SYDVKM in the germline V gene. CDR3 length equals 17 residues. Here the CDR3 reads CASSLPGRGIGNQPQHF. DNA for the CDR3: TGTGCCAGCAGTTTACCGGGCAGGGGGATAGGCAATCAGCCCCAGCATTTT.

This chain links TRBV28 with TRBJ1-5; D is ambiguous. The V end lost 8 bases, the J end lost 5 bases, and 10 bases lay between the germline ends. Germline V gene lookup returns CDR1 MDHEN and CDR2 SYDVKM. The CDR3 spans 12 residues. The DNA of the CDR3 is TGTGCCAGCGAGGCGGGAGATCAGCCCCAGCATTTT. Its protein is CASEAGDQPQHF. The variable domain in full, with the rest retrieved from reference TRBV28 and TRBJ1-5, is DVKVTQSSRYLVKRTGEKVFLECVQDMDHENMFWYRQDPGLGLRLIYFSYDVKMKEKGDIPEGYSVSREKKERFSLILESASTNQTSMYLCASEAGDQPQHFGDGTRLSIL.

V and J are TRBV5-1 and TRBJ1-4; 12 positions match TRBD1. The trim removed 0 bases at V and 4 bases at J, leaving 7 bases unmatched. This CDR3 is 18 amino acids long. Per the germline V gene, CDR1 is SGHRS and CDR2 is YFSETQ. DNA for the CDR3: TGCGCCAGCAGCTTGGCGGGACAGGGGGCATATAGTAATGAAAAACTGTTTTTT. It encodes CASSLAGQGAYSNEKLFF.

The rearrangement links TRBV30 to TRBJ2-5; the D gene is possibly TRBD1 (6 bases). The CDR3 contains 14 residues. Germline values: CDR1 GTSNPN, CDR2 SVGIG (reference sequence). Trimming shortened V by 3 bases and J by 1 base, and 12 bases separated the two germline ends. The CDR3 here is CAWRNVGGQETQYF. In DNA, the CDR3 is TGTGCCTGGAGGAACGTAGGGGGCCAAGAGACCCAGTACTTC.

The chain employs TRBV7-9 and TRBJ2-3, with 8 bases that match TRBD2. Germline V lookup: CDR1 SEHNR, CDR2 FQNEAQ (reference sequence). V lost 0 bases and J lost 3; bases outside the gene matches: 2. CDR3 length equals 15 residues. CDR3 nucleotide sequence: TGTGCCAGCAGCTTAGCGCAGCGGGAGACAGATACGCAGTATTTT. Translating it yields CASSLAQRETDTQYF.

The chain couples TRBV24-1 to TRBJ2-5, with 8 positions matching TRBD2. This CDR3 is built from 15 residues. V was pared by 3 bases and J by 1 base, with 3 bases of the junction left unmatched. Germline V gene lookup returns CDR1 KGHDR and CDR2 SFDVKD. Written as DNA, the CDR3 is TGTGCCACCAGTGATCCGGGACTAGGCCAAGAGACCCAGTACTTC. Translated: CATSDPGLGQETQYF.

The chain links TRBV15 to TRBJ1-4; a weak D match, TRBD1 (6 bases). This CDR3 comprises 15 residues. The ends were cut back, 0 bases at V and 7 bases at J, with 12 bases in the middle. The germline V gene has CDR1 LNHNV and CDR2 YYDKDF (reference sequence). CDR3 bases: TGTGCCACCAGCAGAGATCGTCAGGGGCTTGAAAAACTGTTTTTT. This gives the protein CATSRDRQGLEKLFF. The full variable domain, with the rest looked up from reference TRBV15 and TRBJ1-4, is DAMVIQNPRYQVTQFGKPVTLSCSQTLNHNVMYWYQQKSSQAPKLLFHYYDKDFNNEADTPDNFQSRRPNTSFCFLDIRSPGLGDTAMYLCATSRDRQGLEKLFFGSGTQLSVL.

The chain employs TRBV5-4 and TRBJ2-5; the D gene is possibly TRBD1 (5 bases). Trimming removed 3 bases at V and 2 bases at J, with 14 bases between. Germline V gene lookup returns CDR1 SGHNT and CDR2 YYREEE (reference sequence). The CDR3 is 15 amino acids. The CDR3 DNA reads as TGTGCCAGCAGCTCCCAAGGGGCCCTACAAGAGACCCAGTACTTC. This sequence encodes CASSSQGALQETQYF.

This chain links TRBV5-1 with TRBJ1-1; D is uncertain. The V gene's germline CDR1 is SGHRS and CDR2 YFSETQ. V lost 4 bases to trimming and J lost 1 base, with 11 bases between them. CDR3 size: 14 residues. In DNA form, the CDR3 reads TGCGCCAGCAGCCCGGCGGGTAGGAACACTGAAGCTTTCTTT. This sequence encodes CASSPAGRNTEAFF.

CDR3 sequence (DNA): TGCGCCAGCAGCCCCTACGGCGGGTACGAGCAGTACTTC. Translation: CASSPYGGYEQYF. The gene calls are TRBV4-1 and TRBJ2-7; TRBD2 is a possible D gene (5 bases). V was cut by 4 bases and J by 4 bases, with 11 bases left in between. CDR3 length equals 13 residues. Germline CDR1 MGHRA, CDR2 YSYEKL.

This clone was detected only a few times. V usage is TRBV2 and J usage is TRBJ2-7; D uncertain. CDR1 is SNHLY and CDR2 is FYNNEI in the germline V gene. Trimming took off 5 bases at V and 4 bases at J, with 6 bases between the two ends. There are 11 residues in the CDR3. Here the CDR3 DNA reads TGTGCCAGCAGTCTGACTTACGAGCAGTACTTC. Its translation is CASSLTYEQYF.

The chain has TRBV5-1 and TRBJ1-2; D may be TRBD1 (5 bases). CDR1 SGHRS and CDR2 YFSETQ come from the germline V gene. Trimming cost V 0 bases and J 6 bases, with 15 bases left between them. The CDR3 covers 15 residues. CDR3 amino acids: CASSLETTGLHGYTF. The CDR3 DNA sequence: TGCGCCAGCAGCTTGGAAACTACGGGACTCCATGGCTACACCTTC.